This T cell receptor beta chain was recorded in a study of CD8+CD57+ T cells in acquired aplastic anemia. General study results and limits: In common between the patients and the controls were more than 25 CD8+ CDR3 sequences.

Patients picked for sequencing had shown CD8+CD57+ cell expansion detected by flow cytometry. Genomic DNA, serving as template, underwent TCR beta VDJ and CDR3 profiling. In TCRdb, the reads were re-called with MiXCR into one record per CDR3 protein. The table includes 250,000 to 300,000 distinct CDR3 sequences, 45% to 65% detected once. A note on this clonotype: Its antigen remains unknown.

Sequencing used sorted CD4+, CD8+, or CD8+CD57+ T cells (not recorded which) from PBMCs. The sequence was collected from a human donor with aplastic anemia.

CDR3 amino acids: CASSSGTSGKMETQYF. In DNA, the CDR3 is TGTGCCAGCAGCTCCGGGACTAGCGGGAAGATGGAGACCCAGTACTTC. The gene calls are TRBV7-2 and TRBJ2-5; 13 nucleotides agree with TRBD2. With 4 bases clipped from V and 5 bases from J, the junction kept 7 bases outside the gene matches. The germline gives CDR1 SGHTA, CDR2 FQGNSA. This CDR3 is built from 16 residues.